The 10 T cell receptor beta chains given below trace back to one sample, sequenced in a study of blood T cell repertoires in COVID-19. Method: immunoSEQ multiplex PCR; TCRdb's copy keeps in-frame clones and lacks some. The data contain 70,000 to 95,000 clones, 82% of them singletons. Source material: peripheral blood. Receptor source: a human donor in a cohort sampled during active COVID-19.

CDR3 amino acids: CAISDGLGAGGRETQYF. CDR3 sequence (DNA): TGTGCCATCAGTGACGGCCTGGGGGCGGGGGGGCGAGAGACCCAGTACTTC. The chain uses TRBV10-3 and TRBJ2-5; 9 nucleotides match TRBD2. With 3 bases clipped from V and 4 bases from J, the junction kept 12 bases outside the gene matches. The CDR3 length is 17 residues. The germline CDR1 and CDR2 sequences are ENHRY and SYGVKD.

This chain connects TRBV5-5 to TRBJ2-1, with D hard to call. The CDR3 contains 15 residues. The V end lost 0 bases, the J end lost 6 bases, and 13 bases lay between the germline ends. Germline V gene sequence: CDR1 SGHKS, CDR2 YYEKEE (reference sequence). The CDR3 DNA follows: TGTGCCAGCAGCTTGGGCCGGGTCTCCGCCAATGAGCAGTTCTTC. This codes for CASSLGRVSANEQFF.

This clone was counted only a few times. CDR3 in DNA: TGTGCCAGTAGTATGCAGCGGGCGGTCCGGGACAGGGGCTACAATGAGCAGTTCTTC. Translating gives CASSMQRAVRDRGYNEQFF. The gene calls are TRBV19 and TRBJ2-1; 10 bases align to TRBD1. Trimming took 3 bases from V and 3 from J; bases not matched to a gene: 14. Per the germline V gene, CDR1 is LNHDA and CDR2 is SQIVND (reference sequence). This CDR3 is built from 19 residues.

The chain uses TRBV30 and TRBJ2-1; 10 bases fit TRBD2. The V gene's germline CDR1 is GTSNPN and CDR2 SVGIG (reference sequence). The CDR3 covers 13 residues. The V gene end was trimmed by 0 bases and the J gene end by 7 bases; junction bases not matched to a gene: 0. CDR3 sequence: CAWSVLAGNEQFF. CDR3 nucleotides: TGTGCCTGGAGTGTACTAGCGGGGAATGAGCAGTTCTTC.

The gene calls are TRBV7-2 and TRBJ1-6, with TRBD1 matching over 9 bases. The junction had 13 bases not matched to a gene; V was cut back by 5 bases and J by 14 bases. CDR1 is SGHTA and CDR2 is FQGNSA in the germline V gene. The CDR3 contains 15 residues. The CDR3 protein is CASSLQGARPTALHF. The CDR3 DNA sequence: TGTGCCAGCAGCCTACAGGGGGCGCGACCGACAGCCCTCCACTTT.

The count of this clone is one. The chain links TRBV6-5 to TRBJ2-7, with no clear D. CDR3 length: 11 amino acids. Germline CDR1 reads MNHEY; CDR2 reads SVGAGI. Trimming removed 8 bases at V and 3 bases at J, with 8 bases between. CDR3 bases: TGTGCCAGCCCCGGTCTCTACGAGCAGTACTTC. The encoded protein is CASPGLYEQYF.

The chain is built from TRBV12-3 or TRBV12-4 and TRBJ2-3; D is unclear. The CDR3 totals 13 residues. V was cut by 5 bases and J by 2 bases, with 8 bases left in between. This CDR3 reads CASSQATTDTQYF. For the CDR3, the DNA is TGTGCCAGCAGTCAGGCGACCACAGATACGCAGTATTTT.

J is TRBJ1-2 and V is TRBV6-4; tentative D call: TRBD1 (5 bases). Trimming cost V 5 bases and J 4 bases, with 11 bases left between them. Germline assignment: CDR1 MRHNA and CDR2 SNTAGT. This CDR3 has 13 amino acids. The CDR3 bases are TGTGCCAGCAGTAACCAGGGTGGCTATGGCTACACCTTC. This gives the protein CASSNQGGYGYTF.

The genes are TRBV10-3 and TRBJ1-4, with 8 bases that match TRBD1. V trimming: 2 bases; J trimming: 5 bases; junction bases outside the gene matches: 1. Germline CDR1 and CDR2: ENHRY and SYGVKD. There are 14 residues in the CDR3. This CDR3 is CAISETGGNEKLFF. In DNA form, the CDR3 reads TGTGCCATCAGTGAGACAGGGGGAAATGAAAAACTGTTTTTT.

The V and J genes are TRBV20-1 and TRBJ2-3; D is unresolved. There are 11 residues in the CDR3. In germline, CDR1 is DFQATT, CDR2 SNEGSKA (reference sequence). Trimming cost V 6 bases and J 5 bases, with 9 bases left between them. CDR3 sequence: CSAQIEDTQYF. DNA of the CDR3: TGCAGTGCCCAGATTGAAGATACGCAGTATTTT.